The 27 T cell receptor beta chains below come from one sample, sequenced in a study of blood T cell repertoires in COVID-19 (dated by TCRdb to about 2020). Libraries were built with the immunoSEQ multiplex PCR assay. Sourced from immuneACCESS, this table was stored by TCRdb with only in-frame sequences that have V and J called. A share of the clones is absent; for the studies checked, an unresolved V gene accounts for under half, and the remainder has no known explanation. For this sample there are roughly 100,000 clones; about 89% appear just once. The ten largest clones represent around 3.8% of the sample. Specimen: peripheral blood. The receptors stem from a woman aged 55-70 years with acute or convalescent COVID-19.

The CDR3 region is CASRPDRADLNQPQHF. The CDR3 DNA reads TGCGCCAGCAGACCTGACAGGGCAGACCTCAATCAGCCCCAGCATTTT. The V call is TRBV5-1, the J call TRBJ1-5; 7 bases fit TRBD1. The CDR3 has 16 amino acids. The junction had 11 bases not matched to a gene; V was cut back by 5 bases and J by 3 bases. CDR1 is SGHRS, CDR2 YFSETQ, per germline. The full variable domain, completed using reference TRBV5-1 and TRBJ1-5, is KAGVTQTPRYLIKTRGQQVTLSCSPISGHRSVSWYQQTPGQGLQFLFEYFSETQRNKGNFPGRFSGRQFSNSRSEMNVSTLELGDSALYLCASRPDRADLNQPQHFGDGTRLSIL.

A single count supports this clone. CDR3 bases: TGCGCCAGCAGCTTGGACACTCTTGGGACAGGGCGCTACGAGCAGTACTTC. This sequence encodes CASSLDTLGTGRYEQYF. This chain connects TRBV5-1 to TRBJ2-7; 9 bases align to TRBD1. The CDR3 extends over 17 amino acids. In germline, CDR1 is SGHRS, CDR2 YFSETQ. V trimming: 0 bases; J trimming: 3 bases; junction bases outside the gene matches: 10.

This clone has more than one count but fewer than ten. DNA of the CDR3: TGTGCCAGCAGCTTAGCGCCAGGCAGGGAGGCTTCGTCCTTCTATGGCTACACCTTC. Encoded protein: CASSLAPGREASSFYGYTF. The rearrangement joins TRBV7-8 to TRBJ1-2; weak D call: TRBD1 (5 bases). The V gene's germline CDR1 is SGHVS and CDR2 FQNEAQ. The V end lost 0 bases, the J end lost 4 bases, and 24 bases lay between the germline ends. The CDR3 is made up of 19 amino acids. Based on the CDR3 plus reference TRBV7-8 and TRBJ1-2, the full variable domain is GAGVSQSPRYKVAKRGQDVALRCDPISGHVSLFWYQQALGQGPEFLTYFQNEAQLDKSGLPSDRFFAERPEGSVSTLKIQRTQQEDSAVYLCASSLAPGREASSFYGYTFGSGTRLTVV.

This chain uses TRBV28 with TRBJ2-7; 9 bases align to TRBD1. The trim removed 6 bases at V and 5 bases at J, leaving 5 bases unmatched. The germline V gene encodes CDR1 MDHEN and CDR2 SYDVKM. CDR3 length: 13 amino acids. CDR3 in DNA: TGTGCCAGCAGCAGGGGACAGGGTAACGAGCAGTACGTC. Protein product: CASSRGQGNEQYV.

The chain uses TRBV14 and TRBJ1-6; 9 nucleotides line up with TRBD1. Germline trimming cut 5 bases from V and 9 bases from J; bases unmatched to any gene: 11. CDR3 length: 16 residues. Germline V CDR1 and CDR2: SGHDN, FVKESK. The CDR3 protein is CASSDLGTGLTSPLHF. CDR3 DNA sequence: TGTGCCAGCAGCGATCTTGGGACAGGGCTGACTTCACCCCTCCACTTT.

V usage is TRBV28 and J usage is TRBJ1-4; D not certain. Germline V gene data show CDR1 as MDHEN and CDR2 as SYDVKM. V lost 8 bases to trimming and J lost 4 bases, with 11 bases between them. This CDR3 comprises 13 residues. The CDR3 loop reads CASLRGNNEKLFF. CDR3 DNA sequence: TGTGCCAGCCTCCGGGGTAATAATGAAAAACTGTTTTTT.

The chain uses TRBV5-4 and TRBJ1-1, with 8 bases aligning to TRBD1. Germline values: CDR1 SGHNT, CDR2 YYREEE (reference sequence). The CDR3 runs 14 residues. J lost 11 bases, V lost 4 bases, and 13 bases had no gene match. The CDR3 nucleotides are TGTGCCAGCAGCAACGGACAGGGAGCTTCTAATGCTTTCTTT. The encoded protein is CASSNGQGASNAFF.

The sample holds one count of this clone. V is TRBV4-2 and J is TRBJ2-2; tentatively, D is TRBD1 (6 bases). The CDR3 length is 16 residues. V lost 0 bases to trimming and J lost 6 bases, with 14 bases between them. Germline lookup yields CDR1 LGHNA and CDR2 YNFKEQ. The CDR3 nucleotides read TGTGCCAGCAGCCAAGATTCACAGGGTGGGCCCGGGGAGCTGTTTTTT. The encoded protein is CASSQDSQGGPGELFF.

The chain employs TRBV15 and TRBJ1-3, with 8 bases identical to TRBD1. Germline CDR1 LNHNV, CDR2 YYDKDF (reference sequence). This CDR3 is 16 amino acids long. V lost 0 bases, J lost 4 bases, and 5 bases stayed unmatched. Written as DNA, the CDR3 is TGTGCCACCAGCAGAGAGACAGGGGATTACGGAAACACCATATATTTT. Protein sequence: CATSRETGDYGNTIYF.

The gene calls are TRBV9 and TRBJ1-6; D not resolved. V was pared by 3 bases and J by 10 bases, with 17 bases between. Germline V gene lookup returns CDR1 SGDLS and CDR2 YYNGEE. This CDR3 region has 15 residues. CDR3 coding DNA: TGTGCCAGCAGCGCAAAGACCCTGGGCCACTCACCCCTCCACTTT. This gives the protein CASSAKTLGHSPLHF.

In DNA, the CDR3 is TGCGCCAGCAGAGGTGCGGGGACAGCTTTCTTT. Protein: CASRGAGTAFF. V usage is TRBV5-1 and J usage is TRBJ1-1, with D perhaps TRBD1 (5 bases). The CDR3 consists of 11 residues. Germline-derived CDR1 and CDR2 are SGHRS and YFSETQ. The germline V and J ends were trimmed by 5 bases and 10 bases, with 12 bases remaining between them.

The V call is TRBV5-1, the J call TRBJ1-1, with D tentatively TRBD1 (5 bases). V lost 0 bases and J 8 bases, leaving 11 bases between the germline ends. CDR1 SGHRS and CDR2 YFSETQ come from the germline V gene. The CDR3 spans 13 residues. CDR3 coding DNA: TGCGCCAGCAGCTTGGGGGATCGGACAGAAGCTTTCTTT. Translating it yields CASSLGDRTEAFF. The full variable domain, completed using reference TRBV5-1 and TRBJ1-1, is KAGVTQTPRYLIKTRGQQVTLSCSPISGHRSVSWYQQTPGQGLQFLFEYFSETQRNKGNFPGRFSGRQFSNSRSEMNVSTLELGDSALYLCASSLGDRTEAFFGQGTRLTVV.

The genes are TRBV7-9 and TRBJ1-4; possibly TRBD1 for D (6 bases). The CDR3 extends over 16 amino acids. CDR1 and CDR2 from the germline V gene are SEHNR and FQNEAQ (reference sequence). V gave up 5 bases and J gave up 5 bases, with 18 bases separating them. This chain's CDR3 is CASSPRVAGENEKLFF. CDR3 in DNA: TGTGCCAGCAGCCCCAGGGTGGCAGGGGAGAATGAAAAACTGTTTTTT.

The V call is TRBV28, the J call TRBJ1-4, with D unresolved. Germline CDR1 and CDR2: MDHEN and SYDVKM. There are 14 residues in the CDR3. Trimming cost V 2 bases and J 5 bases, with 9 bases left between them. This CDR3 reads CASSLASKNEKLFF. Here the CDR3 DNA reads TGTGCCAGCAGTTTAGCCTCTAAGAATGAAAAACTGTTTTTT.

The rearrangement joins TRBV5-1 to TRBJ2-1, with D perhaps TRBD2 (5 bases). The CDR3 has 13 residues. CDR1 is SGHRS and CDR2 is YFSETQ in the germline V gene. Trimming pared 0 bases from V and 11 bases from J, leaving 12 bases between. The CDR3 spells CASSLERTGKQFF. In DNA, the CDR3 is TGCGCCAGCAGCTTGGAGCGTACGGGGAAGCAGTTCTTC.

The chain links TRBV10-1 to TRBJ2-7; the D is unclear. From germline, CDR1 is WNHNN and CDR2 SYGVQD (reference sequence). This CDR3 region has 15 residues. V was cut by 4 bases and J by 3 bases, with 16 bases left in between. CDR3 region: CASSASPSTHYEQYV. The CDR3 DNA is TGCGCCAGCAGTGCATCTCCCTCTACTCACTACGAGCAGTACGTC.

This clone came up once. This chain joins TRBV5-1 and TRBJ2-7, with TRBD2 identical over 16 bases. This CDR3 region has 16 residues. CDR1 is SGHRS, CDR2 YFSETQ, per germline. Unmatched junction bases numbered 13, after V lost 4 bases and J lost 12 bases. In nucleotides, the CDR3 is TGCGCCAGCAGCCCGGGGGTCGGGACTAGCGGGAGGGCCATGTACGTC. Translation gives CASSPGVGTSGRAMYV.

This clone came up once. The chain has TRBV3-1 (or the pseudogene TRBV3-2) and TRBJ1-1; D remains ambiguous. Trimming removed 4 bases from V and 6 bases from J, with 12 bases in between. In germline, CDR1 is LGHDT, CDR2 YNNKEL (reference sequence). This CDR3 is built from 13 residues. In nucleotides, the CDR3 is TGTGCCAGCAGCCCAATCGACGGGGCTGAAGCTTTCTTT. Translated: CASSPIDGAEAFF.

The rearrangement links TRBV6-1 to TRBJ1-1; D not resolved. Trimming left V 2 bases short and J 0 bases short, with 13 bases between. Germline CDR1 is MNHNS and CDR2 is SASEGT. CDR3 size: 16 residues. As DNA, the CDR3 is TGTGCCAGCAGTGAACATCTCGCCGGGGTGAACACTGAAGCTTTCTTT. Translation: CASSEHLAGVNTEAFF.

The rearrangement joins TRBV30 to TRBJ1-5, with TRBD1 identical over 7 bases. The CDR3 loop spans 15 amino acids. V trimming: 1 base; J trimming: 3 bases; junction bases outside the gene matches: 6. CDR1 is GTSNPN, CDR2 SVGIG, per germline (reference sequence). The CDR3 loop reads CAWSAVDRDNQPQHF. CDR3 DNA: TGTGCCTGGAGTGCAGTCGACAGGGACAATCAGCCCCAGCATTTT.

The chain is built from TRBV29-1 and TRBJ1-2; D is possibly TRBD1 (5 bases). V shed 7 bases and J shed 7 bases, with 19 bases lying between them. Germline V gene sequence: CDR1 SQVTM, CDR2 ANQGSEA. The CDR3 has 13 residues. This CDR3 is CSGDDSGSGGYTF. CDR3 sequence (DNA): TGCAGCGGGGACGACAGCGGGTCAGGTGGCTACACCTTC. Supplemented by reference TRBV29-1 and TRBJ1-2, the full variable domain reads SAVISQKPSRDICQRGTSLTIQCQVDSQVTMMFWYRQQPGQSLTLIATANQGSEATYESGFVIDKFPISRPNLTFSTLTVSNMSPEDSSIYLCSGDDSGSGGYTFGSGTRLTVV.

This clone was detected only a few times. V gene TRBV7-8 combines with J gene TRBJ2-2; tentative D call: TRBD2 (5 bases). Germline V gives CDR1 SGHVS, CDR2 FQNEAQ. The CDR3 loop spans 17 amino acids. Trimming removed 2 bases at V and 2 bases at J, with 15 bases between. DNA of the CDR3: TGTGCCAGCAGCTTATCCCCCCGAGGGATAAACACCGGGGAGCTGTTTTTT. The encoded protein is CASSLSPRGINTGELFF.

The CDR3 DNA reads TGTGCCAGCAGTGAAGCGCGGACCGGAGGTAATTCACCCCTCCACTTT. Protein product: CASSEARTGGNSPLHF. The genes are TRBV6-1 and TRBJ1-6; D gene uncertain. The CDR3 is made up of 16 amino acids. The ends were cut back, 0 bases at V and 6 bases at J, with 12 bases in the middle. The germline CDR1 and CDR2 sequences are MNHNS and SASEGT.

The rearrangement links TRBV27 to TRBJ2-7; 13 nucleotides line up with TRBD2. The CDR3 consists of 21 residues. The germline gives CDR1 MNHEY, CDR2 SMNVEV (reference sequence). V lost 4 bases, J lost 0 bases, and 18 bases stayed unmatched. The CDR3 loop is CASSSILSGTSGKQSSYEQYF. The CDR3 nucleotides are TGTGCCAGCAGTTCGATCCTCTCCGGGACTAGCGGGAAACAGAGCTCCTACGAGCAGTACTTC.

CDR3 sequence: CATSSNHGQPQHF. The CDR3 region has the DNA TGTGCCACCAGCAGCAATCACGGGCAGCCCCAGCATTTT. The chain links TRBV15 to TRBJ1-5; D is ambiguous. The germline V gene has CDR1 LNHNV and CDR2 YYDKDF (reference sequence). The CDR3 loop spans 13 amino acids. The V end lost 3 bases, the J end lost 7 bases, and 10 bases lay between the germline ends.

V gene TRBV18 combines with J gene TRBJ1-1; 9 bases map to TRBD1. Germline V gene sequence: CDR1 KGHSH, CDR2 LQKENI. CDR3 length: 16 residues. V was clipped by 2 bases and J by 4 bases; unmatched bases: 8. CDR3 bases: TGTGCCAGCTCACCAACACTTCAGACAGGGGGCACTGAAGCTTTCTTT. Its protein is CASSPTLQTGGTEAFF.

V gene TRBV30 combines with J gene TRBJ1-5, with D possibly being TRBD1 (6 bases). CDR1 is GTSNPN, CDR2 SVGIG, per germline (reference sequence). CDR3 length: 13 residues. Between the trimmed V and J ends, which lost 3 bases and 7 bases, there was a span of 13 bases. CDR3 loop: CAWRETGAQPQHF. DNA for the CDR3: TGTGCCTGGAGAGAGACAGGAGCCCAGCCCCAGCATTTT.